A selection of T cell receptor beta chains follows, all from one sample in a study of blood T cell repertoires in COVID-19. Profiled with immunoSEQ multiplex PCR; TCRdb holds only in-frame clones, not every one. Among 120,000 to 150,000 clones listed, 60% to 80% were seen once. The specimen was peripheral blood. The source is a man aged 50-59 years with active or convalescent COVID-19. CDR3s include the opening cysteine and the closing phenylalanine or tryptophan. Each record gives: clone size, J gene, D gene, V gene, CDR3 DNA, CDR3 protein. D genes are given only for firm matches. Size is stated for part of the rows, as once, few or many counts, or as a class when the clone is expanded.

abundance: NA
j_gene: TRBJ1-1
d_gene: TRBD1
v_gene: TRBV7-2
CDR3nt: TGTGCCAGCAGCTCGCGGACAGGGGGCCCTTTTGAAGCTTTCTTT
CDR3aa: CASSSRTGGPFEAFF

abundance: NA
j_gene: TRBJ2-1
d_gene: NA
v_gene: TRBV3-1/TRBV3-2
CDR3nt: TGTGCCAGCAGCCAAGATATCGGTAGCTCCGCCAATGAGCAGTTCTTC
CDR3aa: CASSQDIGSSANEQFF

abundance: NA
j_gene: TRBJ2-5
d_gene: TRBD1
v_gene: TRBV24-1
CDR3nt: TGTGCCACCAGTGATTTGGGGCAGGGGGCTGGGGAGACCCAGTACTTC
CDR3aa: CATSDLGQGAGETQYF

abundance: NA
j_gene: TRBJ2-3
d_gene: NA
v_gene: TRBV24-1
CDR3nt: TGTGCCACCAGTGACCCCGGGGGCACAGATACGCAGTATTTT
CDR3aa: CATSDPGGTDTQYF

abundance: NA
j_gene: TRBJ2-5
d_gene: TRBD1
v_gene: TRBV10-3
CDR3nt: TGTGCCATCAGACTGGACAGGGGACAAGAGACCCAGTACTTC
CDR3aa: CAIRLDRGQETQYF

abundance: few
j_gene: TRBJ1-1
d_gene: TRBD1
v_gene: TRBV18
CDR3nt: TGTGCCAGCTCACCGGGACAGGGTGAAGCTTTCTTT
CDR3aa: CASSPGQGEAFF

abundance: NA
j_gene: TRBJ1-2
d_gene: NA
v_gene: TRBV25-1
CDR3nt: TGTGCCAGCAGTGAATATAAGTTCAGTAATGGCTACACCTTC
CDR3aa: CASSEYKFSNGYTF

abundance: NA
j_gene: TRBJ2-1
d_gene: NA
v_gene: TRBV7-6
CDR3nt: TGTGCCAGCAGCTTAGACAGCTATGAGCAGTTCTTC
CDR3aa: CASSLDSYEQFF

abundance: NA
j_gene: TRBJ1-2
d_gene: NA
v_gene: TRBV5-4
CDR3nt: TGTGCCAGCAGCTTGGACAGGGTGGACTATGGCTACACCTTC
CDR3aa: CASSLDRVDYGYTF

abundance: NA
j_gene: TRBJ1-2
d_gene: NA
v_gene: TRBV5-1
CDR3nt: TGCGCCAGCAGCTTGGCCTCTGGGGGCGGTGGCTACACCTTC
CDR3aa: CASSLASGGGGYTF

abundance: NA
j_gene: TRBJ2-1
d_gene: NA
v_gene: TRBV7-8
CDR3nt: TGTGCCAGCAGCTTAGGAGTTCCGACGGCGGGCTACAATGAGCAGTTCTTC
CDR3aa: CASSLGVPTAGYNEQFF

abundance: NA
j_gene: TRBJ2-5
d_gene: NA
v_gene: TRBV6-1
CDR3nt: TGTGCCAGCAGTGACAGGTCCTGGGAGACCCAGTACTTC
CDR3aa: CASSDRSWETQYF

abundance: once
j_gene: TRBJ1-3
d_gene: NA
v_gene: TRBV21-1
CDR3nt: TGTGCCAGCAGCAACCGGGACACGACATCTGGAAACACCATATATTTT
CDR3aa: CASSNRDTTSGNTIYF

abundance: NA
j_gene: TRBJ1-5
d_gene: NA
v_gene: TRBV7-2
CDR3nt: TGTGCCAGCAGCTTAGATAGGCTAGCAGGTCAGCCCCAGCATTTT
CDR3aa: CASSLDRLAGQPQHF

abundance: NA
j_gene: TRBJ2-6
d_gene: TRBD2
v_gene: TRBV18
CDR3nt: TGTGCCAGCTCACCACCCGGACTAGCGGCCACCTCTGGGGCCAACGTCCTGACTTTC
CDR3aa: CASSPPGLAATSGANVLTF

abundance: few
j_gene: TRBJ1-5
d_gene: NA
v_gene: TRBV28
CDR3nt: TGTGCCACCCATCGAGCGGGGGACGGCAATCAGCCCCAGCATTTT
CDR3aa: CATHRAGDGNQPQHF

abundance: NA
j_gene: TRBJ2-2
d_gene: NA
v_gene: TRBV14
CDR3nt: TGTGCCAGCAGCCGCAGCAGGGATACCGGGGAGCTGTTTTTT
CDR3aa: CASSRSRDTGELFF

abundance: NA
j_gene: TRBJ1-5
d_gene: TRBD1
v_gene: TRBV27
CDR3nt: TGTGCCAGCAGTTGGACAGGGCCATATAGCAATCAGCCCCAGCATTTT
CDR3aa: CASSWTGPYSNQPQHF

abundance: NA
j_gene: TRBJ2-7
d_gene: TRBD1
v_gene: TRBV5-1
CDR3nt: TGCGCCAGCAGCTTAACCGGGGGACAGGCTTCCTACGAGCAGTACTTC
CDR3aa: CASSLTGGQASYEQYF

abundance: many
j_gene: TRBJ2-7
d_gene: TRBD2
v_gene: TRBV7-9
CDR3nt: TGTGCCAGCAGCTTGGGGGGGATTCGCGAGCAGTACTTC
CDR3aa: CASSLGGIREQYF

abundance: NA
j_gene: TRBJ2-7
d_gene: TRBD2
v_gene: TRBV7-9
CDR3nt: TGTGCCAGCAGCCCGTGGGGGGGTGACGGGGTCCTTTACGAGCAGTACTTC
CDR3aa: CASSPWGGDGVLYEQYF

abundance: once
j_gene: TRBJ2-7
d_gene: TRBD2
v_gene: TRBV25-1
CDR3nt: TGTGCCAGCAGTGCCCGGGACTACCTCTCCTACGAGCAGTACTTC
CDR3aa: CASSARDYLSYEQYF

abundance: NA
j_gene: TRBJ2-7
d_gene: TRBD1
v_gene: TRBV19
CDR3nt: TGTGCCAGTAGTCTGAGCGGGACAGGGGGCTACGAGCAGTACTTC
CDR3aa: CASSLSGTGGYEQYF

abundance: NA
j_gene: TRBJ1-1
d_gene: NA
v_gene: TRBV2
CDR3nt: TGTGCCAGCAGTGAAGGGTACTTCCCCCTCGGCACTGAAGCTTTCTTT
CDR3aa: CASSEGYFPLGTEAFF

abundance: NA
j_gene: TRBJ2-3
d_gene: TRBD2
v_gene: TRBV7-3
CDR3nt: TGTGCCAGCAGCCTTAGCGGGAGCACAGATACGCAGTATTTT
CDR3aa: CASSLSGSTDTQYF

abundance: few
j_gene: TRBJ2-7
d_gene: TRBD1
v_gene: TRBV7-6
CDR3nt: TGTGCCAGCAGCCACAGGGGGCCGAGAGGGTACGAGCAGTACTTC
CDR3aa: CASSHRGPRGYEQYF

abundance: NA
j_gene: TRBJ1-2
d_gene: NA
v_gene: TRBV18
CDR3nt: TGTGCCAGCTCATCGTCCCAAGCGGGTGGCTACACCTTC
CDR3aa: CASSSSQAGGYTF

abundance: NA
j_gene: TRBJ1-3
d_gene: NA
v_gene: TRBV19
CDR3nt: TGTGCCAGTCGGAGCTCTGGAAACACCATATATTTT
CDR3aa: CASRSSGNTIYF

abundance: NA
j_gene: TRBJ2-3
d_gene: TRBD2
v_gene: TRBV27
CDR3nt: TGTGCCAGCAGTTCCGCACTAGCGTTAGATACGCAGTATTTT
CDR3aa: CASSSALALDTQYF

abundance: once
j_gene: TRBJ2-7
d_gene: TRBD2
v_gene: TRBV5-1
CDR3nt: TGCGCCAGCAGCCCGGGAGGGGACGAGCAGTACTTC
CDR3aa: CASSPGGDEQYF

abundance: NA
j_gene: TRBJ2-5
d_gene: NA
v_gene: TRBV5-6
CDR3nt: TGTGCCAGCAGCTCCATGGGCGGGCCCCTCCAAGAGACCCAGTACTTC
CDR3aa: CASSSMGGPLQETQYF

abundance: NA
j_gene: TRBJ2-2
d_gene: TRBD2
v_gene: TRBV28
CDR3nt: TGTGCCAGCAGTTTTGGGACTAGCCTACCGAACACCGGGGAGCTGTTTTTT
CDR3aa: CASSFGTSLPNTGELFF

abundance: NA
j_gene: TRBJ2-2
d_gene: NA
v_gene: TRBV27
CDR3nt: TGTGCCAGCAGACAGATAACAGGGACCGGGGAGCTGTTTTTT
CDR3aa: CASRQITGTGELFF

abundance: NA
j_gene: TRBJ2-3
d_gene: NA
v_gene: TRBV18
CDR3nt: TGTGCCAGCTCACCCTCCTACTGGACTGTCACAGATACGCAGTATTTT
CDR3aa: CASSPSYWTVTDTQYF

abundance: NA
j_gene: TRBJ1-4
d_gene: NA
v_gene: TRBV27
CDR3nt: TGTGCCACCCGACAGCTTACAACTAATGAAAAACTGTTTTTT
CDR3aa: CATRQLTTNEKLFF

abundance: NA
j_gene: TRBJ2-7
d_gene: NA
v_gene: TRBV28
CDR3nt: TGTGCCAGCATCGAGGGATACTCCACCCACGAGCAGTACTTC
CDR3aa: CASIEGYSTHEQYF

abundance: NA
j_gene: TRBJ1-2
d_gene: NA
v_gene: TRBV6-5
CDR3nt: TGTGCCAGCAGTTACGGCCAGGCTGGGGGCTACACCTTC
CDR3aa: CASSYGQAGGYTF

abundance: NA
j_gene: TRBJ2-5
d_gene: TRBD2
v_gene: TRBV14
CDR3nt: TGTGCCAGCAGCCAAGATAAAGCGGCTAGCGGCCAAGAGACCCAGTACTTC
CDR3aa: CASSQDKAASGQETQYF